A single sample gave rise to the 9 T cell receptor beta chains below, sequenced in a study of cytomegalovirus exposure and HLA in healthy donors. PCR used 60 Vbeta primers and 13 Jbeta primers. The assay was immunoSEQ multiplex PCR, and TCRdb's table has in-frame clones only and misses some. The table includes about 160,000 clones, approximately 80% detected once. The specimen sequenced was PBMCs. All receptors come from a male donor in good health and CMV-seronegative.

V gene TRBV6-1 combines with J gene TRBJ2-2, with TRBD1 matching over 9 bases. CDR1 and CDR2 from the germline V gene are MNHNS and SASEGT. Trimming cost V 5 bases and J 9 bases; bases outside gene matches: 10. The length of the CDR3 is 15 residues. CDR3 sequence reads: CASSWDRVDRRELFF. CDR3 in DNA: TGTGCCAGCAGTTGGGACAGGGTAGACCGCCGGGAGCTGTTTTTT.

The chain links TRBV7-6 to TRBJ2-2; TRBD1 matches at 7 bases. Germline assignment: CDR1 SGHVS and CDR2 FNYEAQ. This CDR3 is 16 amino acids long. J lost 5 bases, V lost 2 bases, and 8 bases had no gene match. CDR3 in amino acids: CASSLNGGRGTGELFF. The CDR3 DNA sequence: TGTGCCAGCAGCTTAAACGGCGGCAGGGGGACCGGGGAGCTGTTTTTT.

This clone was found once. V gene TRBV9 combines with J gene TRBJ2-3; D is possibly TRBD2 (6 bases). The CDR3 sequence is 16 residues long. Trimming took 3 bases from V and 3 from J, leaving 17 bases between them. Germline values: CDR1 SGDLS, CDR2 YYNGEE. The CDR3 region has the DNA TGTGCCAGCAGCGCCTACTCTAGCGAACGAACAGATACGCAGTATTTT. Translating gives CASSAYSSERTDTQYF.

The V call is TRBV27, the J call TRBJ2-3, with TRBD1 as a possible D gene (6 bases). The CDR3 sequence is 13 residues long. Germline assignment: CDR1 MNHEY and CDR2 SMNVEV (reference sequence). Between the trimmed V and J ends, which lost 11 bases and 1 base, there was a span of 13 bases. The CDR3 spells CASSRGRTDTQYF. The CDR3 region has the DNA TGTGCCTCATCCAGGGGCCGCACAGATACGCAGTATTTT.

The rearrangement links TRBV28 to TRBJ2-7; 9 bases match TRBD1. This CDR3 contains 12 residues. The J segment lost 1 base and the V segment lost 10 bases, leaving 2 bases of the junction unmatched. Germline V gives CDR1 MDHEN, CDR2 SYDVKM. CDR3 loop: CATGTGSYEQYF. CDR3 in DNA: TGTGCCACCGGGACAGGGTCCTACGAGCAGTACTTC.

The CDR3 reads CASSSGYGYTF. CDR3 DNA sequence: TGTGCCAGCAGTTCGGGGTATGGCTACACCTTC. The chain employs TRBV6-5 and TRBJ1-2; D not certain. Looked up from germline, CDR1 is MNHEY and CDR2 is SVGAGI. The CDR3 is 11 amino acids. Trimming took 4 bases from V and 5 from J, leaving 5 bases between them.

The chain recombines TRBV20-1 with TRBJ1-2, with D maybe TRBD1 (6 bases). V shed 5 bases and J shed 8 bases, with 9 bases lying between them. CDR3 size: 10 residues. Germline V gives CDR1 DFQATT, CDR2 SNEGSKA (reference sequence). The CDR3, as DNA: TGCAGTGCTTACAGGGTGGGCTACACCTTC. Amino acids: CSAYRVGYTF.

This clone has a single count. The gene calls are TRBV6-5 and TRBJ2-7, with TRBD2 matching 11 bases. V dropped 7 bases and J dropped 5; count of bases not matched to a gene: 10. CDR1 and CDR2 (germline): MNHEY, SVGAGI. The CDR3 consists of 15 residues. The CDR3, as DNA: TGTGCCAGCACCGGTCTAGCGGGGGGAGTTGACGAGCAGTACTTC. Amino acids: CASTGLAGGVDEQYF.

The CDR3 loop is CASSYSNTLEQYF. DNA of the CDR3: TGTGCCAGCAGTTACTCGAACACCCTCGAGCAGTACTTC. The chain uses TRBV6-5 and TRBJ2-7, with D uncertain. Per germline, CDR1 MNHEY and CDR2 SVGAGI. V was cut by 0 bases and J by 6 bases, with 9 bases left in between. This CDR3 has 13 residues.